This TCR beta chain is drawn from a study of cytomegalovirus exposure and HLA in healthy donors. General study points: Data from an earlier analysis indicated that most TCR beta V segments were productive either about 90% or about 30% of the time.

It was with 60 Vbeta and 13 Jbeta primers that the PCR ran. TCRdb keeps only in-frame clones here, not all; method: immunoSEQ multiplex PCR. The sample gives 150,000 to 200,000 clones, more than 75% of which show up once; roughly 0.99% is in the top ten. The junction had 10 bases not matched to a gene; V was cut back by 0 bases and J by 5 bases. This CDR3 comprises 18 residues. Germline V gene lookup returns CDR1 MGHRA and CDR2 YSYEKL. With respect to this clone: Its antigen remains unknown.

The receptor's source is a girl aged 2-15 years in good health and CMV-seropositive. The sample consisted of PBMCs. The chain recombines TRBV4-1 with TRBJ2-1; 10 bases fit TRBD2. CDR3 sequence (DNA): TGCGCCAGCAGCCAAGATATGGCTAGCGGGAGCAAGAACAATGAGCAGTTCTTC. It is translated as CASSQDMASGSKNNEQFF.